Each of the 18 T cell receptor beta chains below was sequenced from the same sample in a study of blood T cell repertoires in COVID-19. Only in-frame clones appear in the TCRdb table, and some are missing; sequencing was by immunoSEQ multiplex PCR. In the table there are 90,000 to 100,000 clones, 81% of which are singletons. Material for sequencing was peripheral blood. These receptors came from a woman older than 75 with acute or convalescent COVID-19.

J is TRBJ1-2 and V is TRBV28; 8 nucleotides agree with TRBD1. V was clipped by 5 bases and J by 0 bases; unmatched bases: 11. The germline gives CDR1 MDHEN, CDR2 SYDVKM. The CDR3 has 17 amino acids. CDR3 loop: CASSPQSRDRSNYGYTF. The CDR3 region has the DNA TGTGCCAGCAGTCCACAGTCCCGGGACAGGTCTAACTATGGCTACACCTTC.

The V call is TRBV28, the J call TRBJ2-3; D ambiguous. The CDR3 loop spans 13 amino acids. The ends were cut back, 3 bases at V and 4 bases at J, with 8 bases in the middle. Germline CDR1 is MDHEN and CDR2 is SYDVKM. The CDR3, as DNA: TGTGCCAGCAGTTTGATAAAGCCAGATACGCAGTATTTT. It specifies CASSLIKPDTQYF.

V usage is TRBV5-1 and J usage is TRBJ1-2, with D possibly TRBD1 on 6 matching bases. The CDR3 totals 14 residues. Germline CDR1 is SGHRS and CDR2 is YFSETQ. Between the trimmed V and J ends, which lost 3 bases and 5 bases, there was a span of 14 bases. CDR3 DNA: TGCGCCAGCAGCTCCGGACAGATCGAGTATGGCTACACCTTC. This sequence encodes CASSSGQIEYGYTF.

The CDR3 loop reads CASSSTRGADTQYF. CDR3 in DNA: TGTGCCAGCAGCTCGACTAGAGGGGCAGATACGCAGTATTTT. This rearrangement joins TRBV7-2 to TRBJ2-3; D possibly corresponds to TRBD2 (6 bases). This CDR3 has 14 residues. With 4 bases removed from V and 4 bases from J, the gap between germline ends came to 12 bases. Germline assignment: CDR1 SGHTA and CDR2 FQGNSA.

The chain recombines TRBV4-2 with TRBJ2-1, with D tentatively TRBD2 (6 bases). V was cut by 4 bases and J by 7 bases, with 14 bases left in between. Germline CDR1 and CDR2: LGHNA and YNFKEQ. This CDR3 spans 14 amino acids. The CDR3 nucleotides read TGTGCCAGCAGCCCTAGCGAATTAGGGAATGAGCAGTTCTTC. The encoded protein is CASSPSELGNEQFF.

The chain employs TRBV15 and TRBJ1-1, with TRBD1 matching 9 bases. The germline V gene has CDR1 LNHNV and CDR2 YYDKDF (reference sequence). The trim removed 2 bases at V and 11 bases at J, leaving 15 bases unmatched. The CDR3 consists of 16 residues. Here the CDR3 reads CATSRTPGQGFFGAFF. In nucleotides, the CDR3 is TGTGCCACCAGCAGAACTCCGGGACAGGGCTTTTTTGGGGCTTTCTTT. Drawing the rest from reference TRBV15 and TRBJ1-1, the complete variable domain is DAMVIQNPRYQVTQFGKPVTLSCSQTLNHNVMYWYQQKSSQAPKLLFHYYDKDFNNEADTPDNFQSRRPNTSFCFLDIRSPGLGDTAMYLCATSRTPGQGFFGAFFGQGTRLTVV.

V gene TRBV5-6 combines with J gene TRBJ2-7; TRBD1 matches at 7 bases. This CDR3 is 15 amino acids long. Per germline, CDR1 SGHDT and CDR2 YYEEEE. J was trimmed by 1 base and V by 6 bases; bases with no gene match: 10. The CDR3 region has the DNA TGTGCCAGCACGGAAGCCGGGACAGCGTCCTACGAGCAGTACTTC. Amino acids: CASTEAGTASYEQYF.

The rearrangement links TRBV28 to TRBJ1-5, with a weak D call TRBD1 (5 bases). Germline V gene data show CDR1 as MDHEN and CDR2 as SYDVKM. Trimming removed 5 bases from V and 6 bases from J, with 20 bases in between. The CDR3 has 16 residues. This chain's CDR3 is CASSRKPRVPGQPQHF. CDR3 nucleotide sequence: TGTGCCAGCAGTAGAAAACCCAGGGTTCCTGGTCAGCCCCAGCATTTT.

The chain couples TRBV4-1 to TRBJ1-6; weak D call: TRBD1 (6 bases). Trimming shortened V by 1 base and J by 7 bases, and 14 bases separated the two germline ends. Germline V gene sequence: CDR1 MGHRA, CDR2 YSYEKL. The CDR3 length is 16 residues. The CDR3 DNA follows: TGCGCCAGCAGCCAAGGCGGTAACAGGGCAAATTCACCCCTCCACTTT. Translating it yields CASSQGGNRANSPLHF.

The chain combines TRBV4-3 with TRBJ1-4; tentative D call: TRBD1 (5 bases). The V end was cut by 0 bases, the J end by 1 base, with 9 bases between. The CDR3 is 16 amino acids. Per the germline V gene, CDR1 is LGHNA and CDR2 is YSLEER. CDR3: CASSQDNGGTNEKLFF. The CDR3 nucleotides are TGCGCCAGCAGCCAAGATAACGGGGGAACTAATGAAAAACTGTTTTTT.

The chain couples TRBV6-5 to TRBJ2-1; 12 nucleotides agree with TRBD1. In germline, CDR1 is MNHEY, CDR2 SVGAGI. The CDR3 is 14 amino acids. The V gene end was trimmed by 8 bases and the J gene end by 7 bases; junction bases not matched to a gene: 6. The chain's CDR3 is CASLRDRGRNEQFF. For the CDR3, the DNA is TGTGCCAGCCTCCGGGACAGGGGGCGGAATGAGCAGTTCTTC.

The chain combines TRBV11-3 with TRBJ2-3; 15 bases line up with TRBD2. The germline V gene encodes CDR1 SGHNT and CDR2 YENEEA. This CDR3 has 15 amino acids. V lost 5 bases and J lost 3; bases outside the gene matches: 0. DNA of the CDR3: TGTGCCAGCAGCGGGACTAGCGGGGGGACAGATACGCAGTATTTT. It is translated as CASSGTSGGTDTQYF.

Worth noting for this clone: One end of the junction fails to match germline, which may point to a read error. V gene TRBV5-4 combines with J gene TRBJ2-5, with a possible D match to TRBD1 (6 bases). The germline V gene has CDR1 SGHNT and CDR2 YYREEE (reference sequence). The CDR3 length is 17 residues. The CDR3 region has the DNA TGTGCCAGCAGCTCGGGTACAGGGTGGGGGACCCAAGGGACCCAGTACTTC. Translation: CASSSGTGWGTQGTQYF.

The chain uses TRBV28 and TRBJ1-4; 7 bases map to TRBD1. The CDR3 runs to 16 residues. Germline V lookup: CDR1 MDHEN, CDR2 SYDVKM. With 3 bases clipped from V and 7 bases from J, the junction kept 11 bases outside the gene matches. The CDR3 coding sequence is TGTGCCAGCAGTTTGCCTACAGGGGCGGTGGGTGAAAAACTGTTTTTT. It translates to CASSLPTGAVGEKLFF.

For the CDR3, the DNA is TGTGCCAGTAGTATAGGTACCGGGACTAGCACAGATACGCAGTATTTT. It codes for CASSIGTGTSTDTQYF. The genes are TRBV19 and TRBJ2-3; perhaps TRBD2 as D (6 bases). Trimming pared 1 base from V and 0 bases from J, leaving 11 bases between. CDR1 is LNHDA and CDR2 is SQIVND in the germline V gene (reference sequence). This CDR3 has 16 residues. The full variable domain, with the rest looked up from reference TRBV19 and TRBJ2-3, is DGGITQSPKYLFRKEGQNVTLSCEQNLNHDAMYWYRQDPGQGLRLIYYSQIVNDFQKGDIAEGYSVSREKKESFPLTVTSAQKNPTAFYLCASSIGTGTSTDTQYFGPGTRLTVL.

The chain joins TRBV7-2 to TRBJ1-1, with unresolved D. This CDR3 region has 15 residues. Germline CDR1 reads SGHTA; CDR2 reads FQGNSA. V was cut by 5 bases and J by 5 bases, with 18 bases left in between. CDR3: CASSPVATAGTEAFF. The CDR3 bases are TGTGCCAGCAGCCCCGTAGCCACGGCTGGGACTGAAGCTTTCTTT.

Only a few counts were recorded for this clone. The rearrangement uses TRBV19 and TRBJ2-1; the D is unclear. The ends were cut back, 3 bases at V and 10 bases at J, with 10 bases in the middle. This CDR3 region has 12 residues. The germline CDR1 and CDR2 sequences are LNHDA and SQIVND (reference sequence). The CDR3 region is CASSMGRLEQFF. In nucleotides, the CDR3 is TGTGCCAGTAGTATGGGCAGGTTGGAGCAGTTCTTC.

The V and J genes are TRBV9 and TRBJ1-2, with D uncertain. The CDR3 runs 11 residues. Germline V gene sequence: CDR1 SGDLS, CDR2 YYNGEE. Trimming stripped 6 bases from V and 4 bases from J, with 7 bases between. The CDR3 here is CASNSGYGYTF. Here the CDR3 DNA reads TGTGCCAGCAACAGTGGCTATGGCTACACCTTC. Variable domain in full (rest from reference TRBV9 and TRBJ1-2): DSGVTQTPKHLITATGQRVTLRCSPRSGDLSVYWYQQSLDQGLQFLIQYYNGEERAKGNILERFSAQQFPDLHSELNLSSLELGDSALYFCASNSGYGYTFGSGTRLTVV.